Listed below are T cell receptor beta chains from one sample, sequenced in a study of T cell responses to AZD1222 COVID-19 vaccine. Profiled with immunoSEQ multiplex PCR; TCRdb holds only in-frame clones, not every one. This table holds around 130,000 clones, 80% to 90% found once. The sample in question was peripheral blood, obtained on day 0 of AZD1222 vaccination. Receptor source: an adult in good health. The conserved cysteine and the conserved F or W are not part of the CDR3 here.

J: TRBJ2-7
V: TRBV18
CDR3: ASSRGDGATGEQY

J: TRBJ2-7
V: TRBV6-4
CDR3: ASSGFRTGGFIYEQY

J: TRBJ1-2
V: TRBV24-1
CDR3: ATSDLVPSGRPSHNYGYT

J: TRBJ1-2
V: TRBV4-1
CDR3: ASSQDGALTGNYGYT

J: TRBJ1-5
V: TRBV6-1
CDR3: ASSDRPGGTQH

J: TRBJ2-2
V: TRBV2
CDR3: ASSELGGNTGELF

J: TRBJ2-3
V: TRBV24-1
CDR3: ATSDQKIAGGRDTQY

J: TRBJ1-4
V: TRBV19
CDR3: ASSKTLPNEKLF

J: TRBJ1-4
V: TRBV19
CDR3: ATARAGTTNEKLF

J: TRBJ2-7
V: TRBV12-5
CDR3: ASALQRSYEQY

J: TRBJ1-1
V: TRBV15
CDR3: ATSRTNTEAF

J: TRBJ2-3
V: TRBV10-3
CDR3: AISGRDTSDTQY

J: TRBJ2-1
V: TRBV7-2
CDR3: ASRRSTGVGNEQF

J: TRBJ1-2
V: TRBV7-9
CDR3: ASSFPEGYGYT

J: TRBJ2-3
V: TRBV12-3/TRBV12-4
CDR3: ASSFGPTDTQY

J: TRBJ2-4
V: TRBV12-3/TRBV12-4
CDR3: ASGAAAKNIQY

J: TRBJ1-6
V: TRBV5-4
CDR3: ASSLGTRRGGRIRSPLH

J: TRBJ2-2
V: TRBV5-1
CDR3: ASSSASGLTGELF

J: TRBJ1-2
V: TRBV27
CDR3: ASSKTYNYGYT

J: TRBJ2-3
V: TRBV5-1
CDR3: ASGVGVSTDTQY

J: TRBJ1-5
V: TRBV24-1
CDR3: ATSERDNQPQH

J: TRBJ1-1
V: TRBV6-2/TRBV6-3
CDR3: ASSYQGEDTEAF

J: TRBJ1-5
V: TRBV19
CDR3: ASTIGGGGQPQH

J: TRBJ1-2
V: TRBV6-1
CDR3: ASSELRGSYGYT

J: TRBJ1-5
V: TRBV30
CDR3: AWSLTGPSNQPQH

J: TRBJ2-1
V: TRBV6-2/TRBV6-3
CDR3: ASSNLFGGEQF